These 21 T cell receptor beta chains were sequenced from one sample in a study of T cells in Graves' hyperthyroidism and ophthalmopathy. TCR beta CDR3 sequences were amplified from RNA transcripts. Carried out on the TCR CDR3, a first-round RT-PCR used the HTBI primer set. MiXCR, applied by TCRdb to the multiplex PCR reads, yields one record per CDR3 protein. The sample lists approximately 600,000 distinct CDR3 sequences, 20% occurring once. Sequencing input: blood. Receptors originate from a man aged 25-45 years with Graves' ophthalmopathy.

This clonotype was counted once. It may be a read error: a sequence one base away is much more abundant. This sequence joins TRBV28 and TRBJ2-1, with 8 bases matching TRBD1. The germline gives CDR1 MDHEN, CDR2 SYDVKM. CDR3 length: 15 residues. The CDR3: CASSLYRGTGNERFF. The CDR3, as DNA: TGTGCCAGCAGTTTATACAGGGGGACGGGCAATGAGCGGTTCTTC.

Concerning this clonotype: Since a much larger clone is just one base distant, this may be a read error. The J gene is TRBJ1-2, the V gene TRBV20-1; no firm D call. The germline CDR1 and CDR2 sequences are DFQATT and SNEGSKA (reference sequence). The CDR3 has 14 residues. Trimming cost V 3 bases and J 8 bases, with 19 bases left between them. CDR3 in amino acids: CSASSGLGEEGYTF. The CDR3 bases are TGCAGTGCTAGCTCGGGCCTCGGAGAGGAGGGCTACACCTTC.

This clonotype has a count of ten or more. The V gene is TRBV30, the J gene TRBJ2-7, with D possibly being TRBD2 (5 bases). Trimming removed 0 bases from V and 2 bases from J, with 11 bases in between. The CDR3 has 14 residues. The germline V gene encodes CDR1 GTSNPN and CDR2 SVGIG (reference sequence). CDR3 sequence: CAWSVGGAPYEQYF. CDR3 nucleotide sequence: TGTGCCTGGAGTGTCGGAGGAGCCCCCTACGAGCAGTACTTC.

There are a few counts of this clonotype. The CDR3 loop is CASSQGQGEWAQYF. CDR3 nucleotide sequence: TGTGCCAGCAGTCAGGGACAGGGGGAGTGGGCGCAGTACTTC. This sequence joins TRBV27 and TRBJ2-7, with TRBD1 identical over 11 bases. The CDR3 totals 14 residues. Germline V gives CDR1 MNHEY, CDR2 SMNVEV (reference sequence). Trimming took 5 bases from V and 9 from J; bases not matched to a gene: 9.

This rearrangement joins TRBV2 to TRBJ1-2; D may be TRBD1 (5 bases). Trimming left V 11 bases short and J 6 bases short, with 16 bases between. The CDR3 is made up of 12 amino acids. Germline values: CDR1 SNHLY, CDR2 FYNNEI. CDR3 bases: TGTGCCGGATGGGGGGGGGGAAATGGCTACACCTTC. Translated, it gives CAGWGGGNGYTF. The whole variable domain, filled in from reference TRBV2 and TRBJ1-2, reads EPEVTQTPSHQVTQMGQEVILRCVPISNHLYFYWYRQILGQKVEFLVSFYNNEISEKSEIFDDQFSVERPDGSNFTLKIRSTKLEDSAMYFCAGWGGGNGYTFGSGTRLTVV.

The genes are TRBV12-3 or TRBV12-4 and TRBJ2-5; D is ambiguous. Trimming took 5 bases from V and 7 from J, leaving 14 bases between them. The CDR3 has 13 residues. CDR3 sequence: CASSQDPVGTQYF. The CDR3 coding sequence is TGTGCCAGCAGTCAGGACCCTGTGGGGACCCAGTACTTC.

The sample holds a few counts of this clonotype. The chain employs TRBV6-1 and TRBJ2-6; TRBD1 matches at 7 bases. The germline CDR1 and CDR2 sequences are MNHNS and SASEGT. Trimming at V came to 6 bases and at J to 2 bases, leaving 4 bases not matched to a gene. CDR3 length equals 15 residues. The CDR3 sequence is CASRKDRAGANVLTF. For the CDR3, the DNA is TGTGCCAGCAGAAAAGACAGGGCTGGGGCCAACGTCCTGACTTTC.

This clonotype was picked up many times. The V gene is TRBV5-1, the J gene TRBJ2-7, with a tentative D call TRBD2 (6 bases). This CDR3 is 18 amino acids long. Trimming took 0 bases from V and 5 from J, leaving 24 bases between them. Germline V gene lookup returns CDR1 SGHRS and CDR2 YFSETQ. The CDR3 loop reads CASSLGLASLDTSDEQYF. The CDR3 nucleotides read TGCGCCAGCAGCTTGGGGCTAGCGTCGCTGGACACTTCGGACGAGCAGTACTTC.

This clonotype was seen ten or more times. This CDR3 reads CASIPSGGTNTEAFF. For the CDR3, the DNA is TGTGCCAGCATCCCCTCCGGGGGGACGAACACTGAAGCTTTCTTT. The V call is TRBV12-3 or TRBV12-4, the J call TRBJ1-1, with D possibly being TRBD1 (5 bases). The V end lost 7 bases, the J end lost 1 base, and 16 bases lay between the germline ends. This CDR3 comprises 15 residues.

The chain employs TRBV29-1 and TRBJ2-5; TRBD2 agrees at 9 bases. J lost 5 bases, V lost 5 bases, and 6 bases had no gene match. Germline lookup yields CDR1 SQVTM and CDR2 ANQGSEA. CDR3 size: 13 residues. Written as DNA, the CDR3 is TGCAGCGTTCGCGGGAGGGCCAGGGAGACCCAGTACTTC. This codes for CSVRGRARETQYF.

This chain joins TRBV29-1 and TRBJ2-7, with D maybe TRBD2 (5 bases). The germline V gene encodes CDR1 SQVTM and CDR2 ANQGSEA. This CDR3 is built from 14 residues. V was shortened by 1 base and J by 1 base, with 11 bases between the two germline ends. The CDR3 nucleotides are TGCAGCGTTGAAGGAAAGGAGGATTCCTACGAGCAGTACTTC. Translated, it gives CSVEGKEDSYEQYF.

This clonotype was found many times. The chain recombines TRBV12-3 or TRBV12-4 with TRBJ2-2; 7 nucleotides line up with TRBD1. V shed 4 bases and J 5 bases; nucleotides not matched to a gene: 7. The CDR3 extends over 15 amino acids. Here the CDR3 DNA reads TGTGCCAGCAGTTCCCGACAGGGTGGGACCGGGGAGCTGTTTTTT. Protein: CASSSRQGGTGELFF.

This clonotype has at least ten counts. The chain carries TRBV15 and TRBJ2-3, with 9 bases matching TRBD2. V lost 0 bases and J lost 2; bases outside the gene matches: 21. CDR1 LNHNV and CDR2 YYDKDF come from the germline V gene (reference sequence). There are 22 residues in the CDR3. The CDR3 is CATSRDHIGVAGDPGPTDTQYF. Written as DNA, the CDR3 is TGTGCCACCAGCAGAGATCATATCGGGGTAGCGGGAGATCCCGGGCCCACAGATACGCAGTATTTT.

The CDR3 coding sequence is TGCACTGTGAACCCAGGGGAGGGCTATGGCTACACCTTC. Amino acid sequence: CTVNPGEGYGYTF. The chain joins TRBV20-1 to TRBJ1-2; tentative D call: TRBD1 (6 bases). Germline loops: CDR1 DFQATT, CDR2 SNEGSKA (reference sequence). The CDR3 contains 13 residues.

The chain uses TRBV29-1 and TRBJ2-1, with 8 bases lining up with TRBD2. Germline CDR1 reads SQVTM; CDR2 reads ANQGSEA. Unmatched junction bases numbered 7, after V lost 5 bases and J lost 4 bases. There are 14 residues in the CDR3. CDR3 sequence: CSVLGLEGYNEQFF. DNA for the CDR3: TGCAGCGTTCTGGGACTAGAAGGATACAATGAGCAGTTCTTC.

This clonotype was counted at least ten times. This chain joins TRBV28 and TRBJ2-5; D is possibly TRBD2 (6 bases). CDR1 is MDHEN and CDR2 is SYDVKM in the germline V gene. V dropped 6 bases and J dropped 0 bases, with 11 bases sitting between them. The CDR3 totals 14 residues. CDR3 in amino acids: CASRFQRDQETQYF. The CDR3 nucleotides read TGTGCCAGCAGATTCCAGCGGGACCAAGAGACCCAGTACTTC.

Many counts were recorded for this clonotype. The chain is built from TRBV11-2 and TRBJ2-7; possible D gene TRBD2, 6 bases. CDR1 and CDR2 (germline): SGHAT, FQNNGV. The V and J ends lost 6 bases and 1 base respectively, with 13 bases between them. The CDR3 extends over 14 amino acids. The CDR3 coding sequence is TGTGCCAGCAGTCACGGGGGATCATCCTACGAGCAGTACTTC. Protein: CASSHGGSSYEQYF.

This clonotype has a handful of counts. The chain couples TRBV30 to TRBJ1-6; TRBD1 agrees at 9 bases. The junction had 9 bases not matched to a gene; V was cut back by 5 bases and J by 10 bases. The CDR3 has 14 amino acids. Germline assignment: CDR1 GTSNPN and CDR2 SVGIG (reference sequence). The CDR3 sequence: CAWDPGQGGSPLHF. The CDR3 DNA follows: TGTGCCTGGGATCCGGGACAGGGAGGATCACCCCTCCACTTT.

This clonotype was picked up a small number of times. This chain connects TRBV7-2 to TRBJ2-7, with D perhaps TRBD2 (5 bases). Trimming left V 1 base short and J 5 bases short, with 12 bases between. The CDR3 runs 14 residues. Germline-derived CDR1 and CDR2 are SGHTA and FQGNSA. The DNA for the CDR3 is TGTGCCAGCAGCTTAGTCCCGGGATGGAACGAGCAGTACTTC. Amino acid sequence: CASSLVPGWNEQYF.

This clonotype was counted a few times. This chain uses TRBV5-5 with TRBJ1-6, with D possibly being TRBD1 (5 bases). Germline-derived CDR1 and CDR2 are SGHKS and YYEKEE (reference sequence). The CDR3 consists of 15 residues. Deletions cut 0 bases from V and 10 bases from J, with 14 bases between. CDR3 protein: CASSLGGQGWSPLHF. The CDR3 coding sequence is TGTGCCAGCAGCTTGGGGGGCCAGGGATGGTCACCCCTCCACTTT.

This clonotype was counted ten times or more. Here the CDR3 reads CASSSGTGPSEQYF. The CDR3 nucleotides read TGTGCCAGCAGTTCTGGGACAGGGCCGAGTGAGCAGTACTTC. V and J are TRBV28 and TRBJ2-7, with TRBD1 matching 9 bases. Germline V gene lookup returns CDR1 MDHEN and CDR2 SYDVKM. The CDR3 runs to 14 residues. V lost 4 bases, J lost 7 bases, and 8 bases stayed unmatched.